Listed below are T cell receptor beta chains from one sample, sequenced in a study of T cell responses to AZD1222 COVID-19 vaccine. Profiled with immunoSEQ multiplex PCR; TCRdb holds only in-frame clones, not every one. This table holds about 140,000 clones, 80% to 95% found once. The sample consisted of peripheral blood, taken 28 days after the second AZD1222 dose. These receptors all stem from an adult who received the AZD1222 COVID-19 vaccine. The CDR3 runs from the conserved cysteine through the conserved F or W. D genes are given only for firm matches. Clone size is stated in some rows and not others, as once, few, many or a class when expanded.

V gene	clone size	D gene	J gene	CDR3 protein	CDR3 DNA
TRBV19	NA	NA	TRBJ1-4	CAASRWGNNEKLFF	TGTGCCGCCAGTCGGTGGGGAAATAATGAAAAACTGTTTTTT
TRBV11-2	NA	NA	TRBJ2-1	CASSFDNEQFF	TGTGCCAGCAGCTTCGACAATGAGCAGTTCTTC
TRBV4-2	NA	NA	TRBJ1-2	CASSQDKLTGYTF	TGTGCCAGCAGCCAAGATAAGCTGACGGGCTACACCTTC
TRBV29-1	once	NA	TRBJ2-2	CSVEGGTGELFF	TGCAGCGTTGAAGGGGGCACCGGGGAGCTGTTTTTT
TRBV13	NA	NA	TRBJ2-7	CASSQYRGGGPEQYF	TGTGCCAGCAGCCAGTATAGGGGTGGCGGCCCCGAGCAGTACTTC
TRBV6-1	few	TRBD1	TRBJ1-2	CASSESQGSGYTF	TGTGCCAGCAGTGAATCACAGGGGAGCGGCTACACCTTC
TRBV6-5	NA	NA	TRBJ1-4	CASSYRAGNEKLFF	TGTGCCAGCAGTTACCGTGCAGGGAATGAAAAACTGTTTTTT
TRBV5-6	NA	TRBD2	TRBJ2-5	CASSFRLAGGGETQYF	TGTGCCAGCAGCTTTAGACTAGCGGGAGGAGGGGAGACCCAGTACTTC
TRBV19	NA	TRBD2	TRBJ2-1	CASSMMAGAKDEQFF	TGTGCCAGTAGTATGATGGCGGGAGCCAAGGATGAGCAGTTCTTC
TRBV6-5	NA	TRBD1	TRBJ2-7	CASSSTGDILYEQYF	TGTGCCAGCAGTTCGACAGGGGACATTCTCTACGAGCAGTACTTC
TRBV28	NA	NA	TRBJ1-1	CASSLPGARGPEAFF	TGTGCCAGCAGTTTACCGGGGGCTCGGGGTCCTGAAGCTTTCTTT
TRBV27	few	TRBD2	TRBJ2-7	CASSPRLAGGDYEQYF	TGTGCCAGCAGTCCTCGACTAGCGGGAGGGGACTACGAGCAGTACTTC
TRBV27	NA	TRBD1	TRBJ1-5	CASSPDRVSGQPQHF	TGTGCCAGCAGTCCAGACAGGGTCTCGGGTCAGCCCCAGCATTTT
TRBV28	NA	TRBD1	TRBJ1-6	CASSLLWDREEASYNSPLHF	TGTGCCAGCAGTTTACTGTGGGACAGGGAGGAGGCGTCCTATAATTCACCCCTCCACTTT
TRBV7-3	NA	TRBD2	TRBJ2-1	CASSPGLAGGNEQFF	TGTGCCAGCAGCCCGGGACTAGCGGGAGGTAATGAGCAGTTCTTC
TRBV7-2	NA	NA	TRBJ2-1	CASSPRRNEQFF	TGTGCCAGCAGCCCCCGGAGGAATGAGCAGTTCTTC
TRBV7-9	once	NA	TRBJ1-3	CASTFGNTIYF	TGTGCCAGCACCTTTGGAAACACCATATATTTT
TRBV5-1	NA	NA	TRBJ2-7	CASSFGNTYEQYF	TGCGCCAGCAGCTTCGGCAACACCTACGAGCAGTACTTC
TRBV12-5	NA	TRBD1	TRBJ2-3	CASMRTGYGDTQYF	TGTGCTAGTATGCGGACAGGGTATGGAGATACGCAGTATTTT
TRBV9	NA	NA	TRBJ2-2	CASSVGGTGELFF	TGTGCCAGCAGCGTAGGAGGGACCGGGGAGCTGTTTTTT
TRBV12-5	NA	NA	TRBJ1-2	CASGLVRGANYGYTF	TGTGCTAGTGGTTTGGTACGGGGGGCAAACTATGGCTACACCTTC
TRBV29-1	NA	NA	TRBJ1-1	CSVGGPMNTEAFF	TGCAGCGTCGGGGGGCCAATGAACACTGAAGCTTTCTTT
TRBV27	NA	TRBD2	TRBJ2-7	CASSGTSLFEFYEQYF	TGTGCCAGCAGTGGGACTAGTTTATTCGAATTCTACGAGCAGTACTTC
TRBV7-9	NA	TRBD2	TRBJ2-5	CASGSGRYQETQYF	TGTGCCAGCGGCAGCGGGAGGTACCAAGAGACCCAGTACTTC
TRBV7-9	NA	TRBD2	TRBJ2-1	CASSLGSGRAAYNEQFF	TGTGCCAGCAGCTTAGGTTCGGGGAGGGCCGCCTACAATGAGCAGTTCTTC
TRBV18	NA	NA	TRBJ2-5	CASSLILVGKETQYF	TGTGCCAGCTCACTAATATTGGTCGGGAAAGAGACCCAGTACTTC
TRBV5-1	NA	NA	TRBJ2-3	CASSHLDASSTDTQYF	TGCGCCAGCAGCCACTTGGACGCCTCTAGCACAGATACGCAGTATTTT
TRBV7-2	NA	NA	TRBJ2-1	CASSLVGGAYNEQFF	TGTGCCAGCAGCTTGGTCGGCGGCGCCTACAATGAGCAGTTCTTC
TRBV27	NA	TRBD1	TRBJ1-1	CASSDRGGNTEAFF	TGTGCCAGCAGTGACAGGGGAGGGAACACTGAAGCTTTCTTT
TRBV18	NA	TRBD1	TRBJ1-4	CASSRMTGGTNEKLFF	TGTGCCAGCTCACGGATGACAGGGGGAACTAATGAAAAACTGTTTTTT
TRBV5-4	NA	NA	TRBJ2-3	CATRDGGADTQYF	TGTGCCACTCGGGACGGGGGCGCAGATACGCAGTATTTT
TRBV28	NA	NA	TRBJ1-5	CASSSQKIASNQPQHF	TGTGCCAGCAGTTCCCAAAAGATCGCGAGCAATCAGCCCCAGCATTTT
TRBV11-2	few	NA	TRBJ2-2	CASSPVQANTGELFF	TGTGCCAGCAGCCCCGTGCAGGCGAACACCGGGGAGCTGTTTTTT
TRBV7-2	NA	TRBD1	TRBJ2-7	CASSPLTGTGSYYEQYF	TGTGCCAGCAGCCCTCTCACCGGGACAGGAAGTTACTACGAGCAGTACTTC
TRBV19	NA	TRBD2	TRBJ2-1	CASSLGSGRSSYNEQFF	TGTGCCAGTAGTCTAGGTAGCGGGAGAAGCTCCTACAATGAGCAGTTCTTC
TRBV19	NA	TRBD1	TRBJ2-7	CASSPGTGSSYEQYF	TGTGCCAGTAGTCCCGGGACAGGAAGCTCCTACGAGCAGTACTTC
TRBV11-2	few	NA	TRBJ1-6	CATTWDLGNSPLHF	TGTGCCACGACCTGGGACCTGGGTAATTCACCCCTCCACTTT
TRBV7-9	NA	TRBD1	TRBJ2-7	CASSLTGVHEQYF	TGTGCCAGCAGCTTAACAGGGGTTCACGAGCAGTACTTC
TRBV30	NA	NA	TRBJ1-2	CAWSEIVGGLGYTF	TGTGCCTGGAGTGAGATAGTAGGGGGTCTTGGCTACACCTTC
TRBV6-2/TRBV6-3	NA	NA	TRBJ2-1	CASSYSSTGEQFF	TGTGCCAGCAGTTACTCATCAACGGGAGAGCAGTTCTTC
TRBV7-8	NA	TRBD1	TRBJ2-1	CASSRLDRGNEQFF	TGTGCCAGCAGCAGATTGGACAGGGGCAATGAGCAGTTCTTC
TRBV5-1	NA	TRBD2	TRBJ2-7	CASSSGTSGSEQYF	TGCGCCAGCAGCTCCGGGACTAGCGGGAGCGAGCAGTACTTC
TRBV2	NA	NA	TRBJ1-4	CASSGTKGQGEKLFF	TGTGCCAGCAGCGGCACTAAGGGCCAGGGGGAAAAACTGTTTTTT
TRBV7-3	NA	NA	TRBJ1-1	CASSLEGGLEAFF	TGTGCCAGCAGCTTAGAGGGGGGGCTAGAAGCTTTCTTT
TRBV7-9	NA	TRBD1	TRBJ1-2	CASGDRNSGYTF	TGTGCCAGCGGGGACAGGAACAGTGGCTACACCTTC
TRBV7-9	NA	NA	TRBJ1-1	CASSSYLNTEAFF	TGTGCCAGCAGCTCGTACCTGAACACTGAAGCTTTCTTT
TRBV5-5	NA	TRBD1	TRBJ1-1	CASSLSLMTGPVNTEAFF	TGTGCCAGCAGCTTGTCTCTCATGACAGGGCCGGTGAACACTGAAGCTTTCTTT
TRBV29-1	NA	NA	TRBJ1-2	CSVEETGHYGYTF	TGCAGCGTTGAAGAAACAGGGCACTATGGCTACACCTTC
TRBV6-4	NA	NA	TRBJ1-1	CASSRNSRVSTEAFF	TGTGCCAGCAGCAGAAATAGCAGGGTGAGCACTGAAGCTTTCTTT
TRBV7-9	NA	NA	TRBJ1-1	CASSSEGFNTEAFF	TGTGCCAGCAGCTCGGAGGGCTTCAACACTGAAGCTTTCTTT
TRBV18	NA	NA	TRBJ1-2	CASSTTGTMVEANTF	TGTGCCAGCTCAACCACGGGGACAATGGTTGAAGCAAACACCTTC
TRBV19	NA	NA	TRBJ1-3	CASSAGHPGNTIYF	TGTGCCAGCTCCGCGGGACACCCCGGAAACACCATATATTTT
TRBV28	NA	NA	TRBJ2-7	CASSLRRGSSYEQYF	TGTGCCAGCAGTTTAAGACGGGGAAGCTCCTACGAGCAGTACTTC
TRBV30	NA	NA	TRBJ1-2	CAWSVRHVKWRYGYTF	TGTGCCTGGAGTGTACGACACGTCAAATGGCGCTATGGCTACACCTTC